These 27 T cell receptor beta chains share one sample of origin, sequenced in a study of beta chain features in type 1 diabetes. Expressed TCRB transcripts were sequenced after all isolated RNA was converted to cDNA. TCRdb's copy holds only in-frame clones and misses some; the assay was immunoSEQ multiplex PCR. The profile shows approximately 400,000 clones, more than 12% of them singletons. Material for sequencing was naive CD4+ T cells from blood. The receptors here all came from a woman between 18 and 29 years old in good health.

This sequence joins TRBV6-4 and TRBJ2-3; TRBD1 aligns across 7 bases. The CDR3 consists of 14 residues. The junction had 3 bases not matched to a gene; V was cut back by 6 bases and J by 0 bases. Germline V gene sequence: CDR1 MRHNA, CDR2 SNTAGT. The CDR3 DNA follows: TGTGCCAGCAGCGGACAGGCTAGCACAGATACGCAGTATTTT. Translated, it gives CASSGQASTDTQYF.

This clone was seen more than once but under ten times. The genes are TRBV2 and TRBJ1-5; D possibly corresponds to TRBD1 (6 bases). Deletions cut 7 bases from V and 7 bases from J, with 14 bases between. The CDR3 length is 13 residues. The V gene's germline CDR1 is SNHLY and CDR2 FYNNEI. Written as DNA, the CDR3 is TGTGCCAGCACACAGGGTGGTAGCCAGCCCCAGCATTTT. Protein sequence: CASTQGGSQPQHF.

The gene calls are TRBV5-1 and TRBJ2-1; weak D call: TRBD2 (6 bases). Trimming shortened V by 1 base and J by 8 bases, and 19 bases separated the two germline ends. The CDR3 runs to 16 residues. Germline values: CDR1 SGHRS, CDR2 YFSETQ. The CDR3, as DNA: TGCGCCAGCAGCTTGAATTTGTGGGCGGGAAGGCATGAGCAGTTCTTC. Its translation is CASSLNLWAGRHEQFF. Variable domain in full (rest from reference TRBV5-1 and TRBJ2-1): KAGVTQTPRYLIKTRGQQVTLSCSPISGHRSVSWYQQTPGQGLQFLFEYFSETQRNKGNFPGRFSGRQFSNSRSEMNVSTLELGDSALYLCASSLNLWAGRHEQFFGPGTRLTVL.

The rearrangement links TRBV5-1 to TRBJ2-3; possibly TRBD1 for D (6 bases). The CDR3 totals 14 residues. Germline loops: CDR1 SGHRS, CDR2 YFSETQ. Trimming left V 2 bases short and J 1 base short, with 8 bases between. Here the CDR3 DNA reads TGCGCCAGCAGCTTACAGGGTCGCACAGATACGCAGTATTTT. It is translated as CASSLQGRTDTQYF.

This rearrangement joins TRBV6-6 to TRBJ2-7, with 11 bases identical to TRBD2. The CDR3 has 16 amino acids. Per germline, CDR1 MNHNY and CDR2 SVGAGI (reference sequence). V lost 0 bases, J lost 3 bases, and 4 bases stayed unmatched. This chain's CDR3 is CASSYSNSGRGYEQYF. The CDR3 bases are TGTGCCAGCAGTTACTCAAATAGCGGGAGGGGCTACGAGCAGTACTTC.

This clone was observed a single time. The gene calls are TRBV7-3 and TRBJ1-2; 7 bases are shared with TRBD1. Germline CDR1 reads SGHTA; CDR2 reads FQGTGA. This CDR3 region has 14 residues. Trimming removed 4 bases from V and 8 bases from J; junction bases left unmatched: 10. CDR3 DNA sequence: TGTGCCAGCAGCTCTGAACAGGGGATACGGGGCTACACCTTC. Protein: CASSSEQGIRGYTF.

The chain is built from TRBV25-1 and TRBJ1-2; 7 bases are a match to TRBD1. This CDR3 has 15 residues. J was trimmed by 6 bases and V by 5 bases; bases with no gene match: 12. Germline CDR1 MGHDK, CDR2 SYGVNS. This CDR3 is CASSKTQGTSNGYTF. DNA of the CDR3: TGTGCCAGCAGTAAGACACAGGGGACTTCTAATGGCTACACCTTC.

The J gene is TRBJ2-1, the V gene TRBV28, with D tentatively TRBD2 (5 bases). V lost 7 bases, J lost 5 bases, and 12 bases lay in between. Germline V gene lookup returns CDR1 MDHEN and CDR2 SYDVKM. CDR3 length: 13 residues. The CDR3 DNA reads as TGTGCCAGCACTTCAAGGAGGAACAATGAGCAGTTCTTC. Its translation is CASTSRRNNEQFF.

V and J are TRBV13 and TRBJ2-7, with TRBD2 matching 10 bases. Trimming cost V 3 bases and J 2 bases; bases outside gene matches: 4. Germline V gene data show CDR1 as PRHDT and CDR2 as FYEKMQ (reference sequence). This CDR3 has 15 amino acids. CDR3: CASSLRLAGTYEQYF. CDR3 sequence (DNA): TGTGCCAGCAGCTTGAGACTAGCGGGTACCTACGAGCAGTACTTC.

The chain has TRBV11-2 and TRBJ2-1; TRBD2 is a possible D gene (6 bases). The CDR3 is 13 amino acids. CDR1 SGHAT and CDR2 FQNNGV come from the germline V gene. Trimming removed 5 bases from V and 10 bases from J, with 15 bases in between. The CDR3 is CASSLEGRSEQFF. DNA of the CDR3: TGTGCCAGCAGCCTGGAGGGCCGTAGCGAGCAGTTCTTC.

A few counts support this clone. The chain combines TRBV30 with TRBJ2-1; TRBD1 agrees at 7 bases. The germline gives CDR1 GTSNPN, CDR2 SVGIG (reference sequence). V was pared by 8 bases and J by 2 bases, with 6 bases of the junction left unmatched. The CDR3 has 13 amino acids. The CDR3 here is CAGGQSTYNEQFF. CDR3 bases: TGTGCCGGGGGACAGAGTACCTACAATGAGCAGTTCTTC.

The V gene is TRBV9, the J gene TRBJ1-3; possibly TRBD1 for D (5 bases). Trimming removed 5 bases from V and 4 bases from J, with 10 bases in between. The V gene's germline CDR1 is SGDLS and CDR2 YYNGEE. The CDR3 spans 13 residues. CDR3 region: CASSRQMGNTIYF. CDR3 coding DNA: TGTGCCAGCAGTAGACAGATGGGAAACACCATATATTTT.

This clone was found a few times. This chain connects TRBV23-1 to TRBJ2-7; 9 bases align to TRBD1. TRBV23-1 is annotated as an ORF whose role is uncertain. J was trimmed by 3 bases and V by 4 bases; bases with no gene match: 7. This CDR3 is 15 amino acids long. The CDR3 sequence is CASSRLRDRVYEQYF. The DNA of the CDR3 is TGCGCCAGCAGTCGGCTGAGGGACAGGGTCTACGAGCAGTACTTC.

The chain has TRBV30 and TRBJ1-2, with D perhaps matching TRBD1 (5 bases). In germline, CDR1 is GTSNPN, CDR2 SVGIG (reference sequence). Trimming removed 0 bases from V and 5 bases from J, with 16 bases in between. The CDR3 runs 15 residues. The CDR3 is CAWSVRGGGGYGYTF. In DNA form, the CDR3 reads TGTGCCTGGAGTGTACGAGGCGGGGGAGGTTATGGCTACACCTTC.

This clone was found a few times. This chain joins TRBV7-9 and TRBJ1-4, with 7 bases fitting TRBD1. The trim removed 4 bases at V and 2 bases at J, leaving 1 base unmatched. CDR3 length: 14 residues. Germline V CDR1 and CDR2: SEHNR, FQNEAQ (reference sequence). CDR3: CASSSGQTNEKLFF. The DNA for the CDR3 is TGTGCCAGCAGCTCGGGACAGACTAATGAAAAACTGTTTTTT.

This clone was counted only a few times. The DNA of the CDR3 is TGTGCCATCAGTGAGGATGGACTGAATCAGCCCCAGCATTTT. It codes for CAISEDGLNQPQHF. The chain employs TRBV10-3 and TRBJ1-5; the D is unclear. The CDR3 has 14 amino acids. The germline V gene has CDR1 ENHRY and CDR2 SYGVKD. V was cut by 2 bases and J by 4 bases, with 9 bases left in between.

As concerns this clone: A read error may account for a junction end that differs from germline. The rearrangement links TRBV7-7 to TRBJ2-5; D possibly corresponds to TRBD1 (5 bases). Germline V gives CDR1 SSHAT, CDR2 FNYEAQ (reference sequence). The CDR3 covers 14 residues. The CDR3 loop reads CASSAQGVLETQYF. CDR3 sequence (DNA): TGTGCTAGCAGCGCGCAGGGTGTTCTGGAGACCCAGTACTTC.

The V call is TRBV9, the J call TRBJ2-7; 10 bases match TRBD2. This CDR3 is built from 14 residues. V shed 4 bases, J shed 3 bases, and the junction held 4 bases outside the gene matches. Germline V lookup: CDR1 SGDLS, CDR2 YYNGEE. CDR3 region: CASSIGTSDYEQYF. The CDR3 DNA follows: TGTGCCAGCAGCATCGGGACTAGCGACTACGAGCAGTACTTC.

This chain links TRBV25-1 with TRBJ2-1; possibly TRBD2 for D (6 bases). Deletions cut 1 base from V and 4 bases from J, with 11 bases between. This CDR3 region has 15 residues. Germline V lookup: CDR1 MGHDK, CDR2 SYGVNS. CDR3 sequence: CASSEFGDSYNEQFF. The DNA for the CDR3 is TGTGCCAGCAGTGAATTTGGGGACTCGTACAATGAGCAGTTCTTC.

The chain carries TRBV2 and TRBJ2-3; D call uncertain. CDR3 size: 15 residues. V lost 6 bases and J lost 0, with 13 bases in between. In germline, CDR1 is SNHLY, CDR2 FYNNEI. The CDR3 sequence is CASRTTPSSTDTQYF. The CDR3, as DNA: TGTGCCAGCAGGACGACTCCTAGTAGCACAGATACGCAGTATTTT.

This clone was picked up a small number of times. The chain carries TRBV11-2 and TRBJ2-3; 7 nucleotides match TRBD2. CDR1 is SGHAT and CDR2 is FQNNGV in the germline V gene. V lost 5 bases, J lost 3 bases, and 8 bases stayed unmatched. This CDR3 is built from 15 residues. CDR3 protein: CASSGEGRLTDTQYF. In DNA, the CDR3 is TGTGCCAGCAGCGGGGAGGGTCGTTTGACAGATACGCAGTATTTT.

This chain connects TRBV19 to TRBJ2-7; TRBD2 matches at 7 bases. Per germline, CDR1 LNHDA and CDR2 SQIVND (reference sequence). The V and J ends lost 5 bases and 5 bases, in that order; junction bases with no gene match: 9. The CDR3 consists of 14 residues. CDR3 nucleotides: TGTGCCAGTAGTCACCGGGACTATTGGAACGAGCAGTACTTC. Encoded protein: CASSHRDYWNEQYF.

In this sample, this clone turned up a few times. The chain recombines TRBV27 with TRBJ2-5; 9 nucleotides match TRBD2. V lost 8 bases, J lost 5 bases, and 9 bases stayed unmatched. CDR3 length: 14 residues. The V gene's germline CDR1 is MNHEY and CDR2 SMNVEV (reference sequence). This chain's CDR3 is CASGAGGPWETQYF. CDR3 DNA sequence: TGTGCCAGCGGGGCGGGAGGGCCGTGGGAGACCCAGTACTTC.

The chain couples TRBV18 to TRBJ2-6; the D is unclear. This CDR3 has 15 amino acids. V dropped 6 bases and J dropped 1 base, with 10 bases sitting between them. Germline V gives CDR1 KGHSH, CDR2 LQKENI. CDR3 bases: TGTGCCAGCTCCCCCAGGCTGTCTGGGGCCAACGTCCTGACTTTC. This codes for CASSPRLSGANVLTF. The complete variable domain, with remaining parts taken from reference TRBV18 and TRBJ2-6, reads NAGVMQNPRHLVRRRGQEARLRCSPMKGHSHVYWYRQLPEEGLKFMVYLQKENIIDESGMPKERFSAEFPKEGPSILRIQQVVRGDSAAYFCASSPRLSGANVLTFGAGSRLTVL.

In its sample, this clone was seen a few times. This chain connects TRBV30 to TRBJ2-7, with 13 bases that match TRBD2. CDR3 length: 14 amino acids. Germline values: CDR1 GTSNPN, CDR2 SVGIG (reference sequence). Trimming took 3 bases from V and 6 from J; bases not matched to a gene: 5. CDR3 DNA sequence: TGTGCCTGGAGAGGACTAGCGGGAGCATCCGAGCAGTACTTC. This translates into CAWRGLAGASEQYF.

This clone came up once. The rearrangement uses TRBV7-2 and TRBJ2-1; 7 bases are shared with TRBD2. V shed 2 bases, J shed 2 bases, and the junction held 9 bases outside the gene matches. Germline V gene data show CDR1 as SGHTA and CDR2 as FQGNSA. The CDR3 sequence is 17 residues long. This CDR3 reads CASSLNLWAGAYNEQFF. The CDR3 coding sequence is TGTGCCAGCAGCTTAAATCTGTGGGCGGGAGCCTACAATGAGCAGTTCTTC.

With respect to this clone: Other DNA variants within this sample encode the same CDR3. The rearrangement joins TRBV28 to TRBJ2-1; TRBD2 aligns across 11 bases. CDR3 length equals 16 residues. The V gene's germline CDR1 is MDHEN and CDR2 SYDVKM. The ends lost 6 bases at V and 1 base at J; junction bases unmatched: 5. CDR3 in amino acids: CASSLTSGSSYNEQFF. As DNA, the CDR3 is TGTGCCAGCAGCCTAACTAGCGGGAGTTCCTACAATGAGCAGTTCTTC.